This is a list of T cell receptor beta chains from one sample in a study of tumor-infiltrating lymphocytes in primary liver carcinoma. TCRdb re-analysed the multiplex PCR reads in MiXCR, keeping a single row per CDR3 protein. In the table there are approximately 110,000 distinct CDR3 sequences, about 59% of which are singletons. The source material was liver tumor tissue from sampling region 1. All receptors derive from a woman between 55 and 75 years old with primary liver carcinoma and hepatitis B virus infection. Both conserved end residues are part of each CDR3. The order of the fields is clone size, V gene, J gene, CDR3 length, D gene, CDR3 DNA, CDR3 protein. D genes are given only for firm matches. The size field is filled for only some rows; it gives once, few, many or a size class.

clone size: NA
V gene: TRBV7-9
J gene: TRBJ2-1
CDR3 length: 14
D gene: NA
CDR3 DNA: TGTGCCAGCAGCTTAGAGGGTGGGTACATTGAGCAGTTCTTC
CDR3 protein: CASSLEGGYIEQFF

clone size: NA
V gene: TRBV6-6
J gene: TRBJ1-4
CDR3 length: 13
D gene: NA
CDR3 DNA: TGTGCCAGCAACGTGGTGTTGAATGAAAAACTGTTTTTT
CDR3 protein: CASNVVLNEKLFF

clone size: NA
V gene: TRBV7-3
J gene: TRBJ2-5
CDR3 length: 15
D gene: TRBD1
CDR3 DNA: TGTGCCAGCAGCTCGGGACAGGGCCATTCCGAGACCCAGTACTTC
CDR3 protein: CASSSGQGHSETQYF

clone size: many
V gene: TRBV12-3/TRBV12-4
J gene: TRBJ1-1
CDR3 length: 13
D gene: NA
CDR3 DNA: TGTGCCAGCAGCAAGACAGTGAACACTGAAGCTTTCTTT
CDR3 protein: CASSKTVNTEAFF

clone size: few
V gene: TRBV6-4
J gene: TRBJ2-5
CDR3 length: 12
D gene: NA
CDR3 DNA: TGTGCCCCCGGGGGGCCCGCGGAGACCCAGTACTTC
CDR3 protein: CAPGGPAETQYF

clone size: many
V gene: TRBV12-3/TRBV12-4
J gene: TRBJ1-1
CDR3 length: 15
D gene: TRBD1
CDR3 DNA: TGTGCCAGCAGTCCACAATGGGACAGGATCACTGAAGCTTTCTTT
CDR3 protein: CASSPQWDRITEAFF

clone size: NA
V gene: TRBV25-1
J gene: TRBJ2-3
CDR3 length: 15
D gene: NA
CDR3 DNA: TGTGCCAACAGTTCGTCTAGCGCCATCGCAGATACGCAGTATTTT
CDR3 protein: CANSSSSAIADTQYF

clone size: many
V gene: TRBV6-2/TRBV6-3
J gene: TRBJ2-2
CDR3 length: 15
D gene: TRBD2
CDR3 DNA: TGTGCCAGCAGTCAAGCGGGAGGGTACACCGGGGAGCTGTTTTTT
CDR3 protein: CASSQAGGYTGELFF

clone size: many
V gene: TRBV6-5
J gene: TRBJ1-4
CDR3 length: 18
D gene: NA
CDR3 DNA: TGTGCCAGCAGCAAATCTCTCCCGGGGGCGCAAACTAATGAAAAACTGTTTTTT
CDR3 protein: CASSKSLPGAQTNEKLFF

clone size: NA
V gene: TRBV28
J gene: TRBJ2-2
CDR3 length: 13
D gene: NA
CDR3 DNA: TGTGCCAGCAGTTCGACGGCCACCGGGGGGCTGTTTTTT
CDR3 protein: CASSSTATGGLFF

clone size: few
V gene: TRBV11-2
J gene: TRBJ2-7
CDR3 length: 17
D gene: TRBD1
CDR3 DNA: TGTGCCAGCAGCTTAGGCCTCGTGGGACAGGGGTTAGATGAGCGGTACTTC
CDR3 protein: CASSLGLVGQGLDERYF

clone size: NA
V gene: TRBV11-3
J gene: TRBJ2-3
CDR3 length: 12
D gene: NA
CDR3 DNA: TGTGCCAGCAGCTTACGTTGGGGTACGCAGTATTTT
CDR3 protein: CASSLRWGTQYF

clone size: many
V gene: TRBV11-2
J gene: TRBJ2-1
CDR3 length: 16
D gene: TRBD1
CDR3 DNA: TGTGCCAGCAGCTATACGACAGGGGGTTCCTACAATGAGCAGTTCTTC
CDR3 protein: CASSYTTGGSYNEQFF

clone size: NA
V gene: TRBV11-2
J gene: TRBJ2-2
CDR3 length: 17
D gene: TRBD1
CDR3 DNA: TGTGTCAGCAGCCACCCTTCCAGGGGGTCGAACACCGGGGAGCTGTCTTTT
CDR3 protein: CVSSHPSRGSNTGELSF

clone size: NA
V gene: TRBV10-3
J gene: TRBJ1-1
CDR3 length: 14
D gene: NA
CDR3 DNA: TGTGCCGTCAGGGAGGGGCAACCGAACACTGAAGCTTTCTTT
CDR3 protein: CAVREGQPNTEAFF

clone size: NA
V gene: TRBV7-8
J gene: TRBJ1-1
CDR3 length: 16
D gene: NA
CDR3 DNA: TGTGCCAGCAGCTTAGCCACCGGGACATCTGGTACTGAAGCTTTCTTT
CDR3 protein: CASSLATGTSGTEAFF

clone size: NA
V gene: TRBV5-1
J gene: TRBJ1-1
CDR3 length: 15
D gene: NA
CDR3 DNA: TGCGCCAGCAGCTTGGACCGTCGGATGAACACTGAAGCTTTCTTT
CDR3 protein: CASSLDRRMNTEAFF

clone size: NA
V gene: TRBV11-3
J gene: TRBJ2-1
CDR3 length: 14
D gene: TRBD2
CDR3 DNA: TGTGCCAGCAGCTTCAGGACTAGCGGTGGTGAGCAGTTCTTC
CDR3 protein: CASSFRTSGGEQFF

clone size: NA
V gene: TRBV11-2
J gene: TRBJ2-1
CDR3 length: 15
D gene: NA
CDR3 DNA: TGTCCCAGCTGCTTAGAGGGAGGTAGTATCGATGATCAGTTCTTC
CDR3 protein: CPSCLEGGSIDDQFF

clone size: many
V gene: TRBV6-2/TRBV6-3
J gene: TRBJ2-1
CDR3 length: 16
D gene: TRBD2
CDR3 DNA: TGTGCCAGCAGCCGATCAACTAGCGGAGTATACAATGAGCAGTTCTTC
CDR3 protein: CASSRSTSGVYNEQFF

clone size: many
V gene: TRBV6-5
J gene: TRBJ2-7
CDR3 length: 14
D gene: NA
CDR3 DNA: TGTGCCAGCAGTTCATCAGACAGATTCTACGAGCAGTACTTC
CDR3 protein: CASSSSDRFYEQYF

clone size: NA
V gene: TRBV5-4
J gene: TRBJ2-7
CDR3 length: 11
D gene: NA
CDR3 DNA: TGTGTCAGCAGCTTGGCCGGAGAGCAGTACTTC
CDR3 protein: CVSSLAGEQYF

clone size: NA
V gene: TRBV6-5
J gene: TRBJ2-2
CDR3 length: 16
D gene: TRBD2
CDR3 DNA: TGTGCCAGCAGTTACTCATGCGGGAGGGCCTCCGGGGAGCTGTTATTT
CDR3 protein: CASSYSCGRASGELLF

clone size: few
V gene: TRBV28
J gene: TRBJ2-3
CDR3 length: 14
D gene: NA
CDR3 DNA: TGTGCCAGCAGTTTCCCGCCGGCCGTAGATACGCAGTATTTT
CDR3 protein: CASSFPPAVDTQYF

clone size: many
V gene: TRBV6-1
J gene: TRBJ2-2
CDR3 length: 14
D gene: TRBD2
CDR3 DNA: TGTGCCAGCTCTACGGGAGGAGACACCGGGGAGCTGTTTTTT
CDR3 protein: CASSTGGDTGELFF

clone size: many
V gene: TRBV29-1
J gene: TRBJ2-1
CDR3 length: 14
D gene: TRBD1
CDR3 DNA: TGCAGCGTTTGTAGGGACAGGCATAGAGATGAGCAGTTCTTC
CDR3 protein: CSVCRDRHRDEQFF